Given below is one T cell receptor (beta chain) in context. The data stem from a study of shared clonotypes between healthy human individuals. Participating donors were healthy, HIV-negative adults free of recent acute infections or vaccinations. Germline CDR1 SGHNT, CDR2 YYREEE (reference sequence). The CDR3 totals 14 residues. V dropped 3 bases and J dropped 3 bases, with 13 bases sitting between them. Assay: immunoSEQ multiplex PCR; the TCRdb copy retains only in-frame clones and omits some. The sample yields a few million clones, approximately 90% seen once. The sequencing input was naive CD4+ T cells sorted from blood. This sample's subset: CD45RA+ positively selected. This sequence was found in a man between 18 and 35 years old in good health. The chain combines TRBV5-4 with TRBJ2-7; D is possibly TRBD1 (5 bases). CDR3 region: CASSSGNRLYEQYF. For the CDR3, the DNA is TGTGCCAGCAGCTCGGGTAACAGGCTCTACGAGCAGTACTTC.